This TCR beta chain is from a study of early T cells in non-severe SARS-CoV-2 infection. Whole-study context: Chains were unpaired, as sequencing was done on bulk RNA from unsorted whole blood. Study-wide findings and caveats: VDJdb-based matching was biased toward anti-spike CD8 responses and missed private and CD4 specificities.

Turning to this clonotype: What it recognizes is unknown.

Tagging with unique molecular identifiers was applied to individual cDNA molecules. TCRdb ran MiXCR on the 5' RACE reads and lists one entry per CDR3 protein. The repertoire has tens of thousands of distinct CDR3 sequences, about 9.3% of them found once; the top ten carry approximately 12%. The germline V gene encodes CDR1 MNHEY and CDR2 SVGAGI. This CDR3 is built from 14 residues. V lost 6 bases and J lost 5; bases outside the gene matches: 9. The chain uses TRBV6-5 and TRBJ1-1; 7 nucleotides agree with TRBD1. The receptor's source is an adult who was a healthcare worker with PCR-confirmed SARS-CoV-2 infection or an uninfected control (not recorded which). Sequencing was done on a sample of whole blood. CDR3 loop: CASRRTGGKTEAFF. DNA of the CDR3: TGTGCCAGCAGGAGGACAGGCGGGAAGACTGAAGCTTTCTTT.